These 27 T cell receptor beta chains were all obtained from the same sample, sequenced in a study of CD8 T cells in ankylosing spondylitis (dated by TCRdb to the late 2010s). The method behind the library was 5' RACE. The data were produced on an Illumina HiSeq 2500. TCRdb reprocessed the public reads (quality trimming at Q25 with fastp, clone calling with MiXCR) and kept in-frame beta chains. All rows with the same CDR3 protein become a single entry with the most common DNA and genes. The sample table shows some 240,000 distinct CDR3 sequences, and roughly a quarter are seen once. The ten top clones hold approximately 0.61% of the sample. Sequenced: blood, either unsorted or a sorted T cell fraction (not recorded which). Receptors originate from a male donor with ankylosing spondylitis or in good health (not recorded which).

This clonotype was picked up many times. V is TRBV20-1 and J is TRBJ2-3, with 10 bases matching TRBD2. The CDR3 consists of 15 residues. Germline-derived CDR1 and CDR2 are DFQATT and SNEGSKA (reference sequence). V lost 3 bases and J lost 1; bases outside the gene matches: 4. The CDR3 DNA sequence: TGCAGTGCTAGCGGTCTAGCGGGGGGCACAGATACGCAGTATTTT. Its translation: CSASGLAGGTDTQYF.

This clonotype has at least ten counts. The chain employs TRBV2 and TRBJ2-1, with 8 bases aligning to TRBD2. The CDR3 has 15 residues. Germline CDR1 reads SNHLY; CDR2 reads FYNNEI. Losses at the gene ends were 4 bases for V and 3 bases for J; bases not matched to a gene: 5. Written as DNA, the CDR3 is TGTGCCAGCAGTGGTGGTCTAGCGGGCTACAATGAGCAGTTCTTC. Protein product: CASSGGLAGYNEQFF. Full variable domain (outside the CDR3, taken from reference TRBV2 and TRBJ2-1): EPEVTQTPSHQVTQMGQEVILRCVPISNHLYFYWYRQILGQKVEFLVSFYNNEISEKSEIFDDQFSVERPDGSNFTLKIRSTKLEDSAMYFCASSGGLAGYNEQFFGPGTRLTVL.

J is TRBJ1-2 and V is TRBV20-1; possible D gene TRBD1, 5 bases. Germline-derived CDR1 and CDR2 are DFQATT and SNEGSKA (reference sequence). Deletions cut 6 bases from V and 8 bases from J, with 13 bases between. This CDR3 region has 11 residues. The DNA of the CDR3 is TGCAGTGCGACTCAGGGTTGGGGCTACACCTTC. Its protein product is CSATQGWGYTF.

This clonotype came up many times. Sequence at one end of the junction differs from germline and may be a read error. This chain connects TRBV7-7 to TRBJ2-2, with D possibly being TRBD1 (6 bases). CDR3 size: 19 residues. Germline CDR1 is SSHAT and CDR2 is FNYEAQ (reference sequence). This CDR3 reads CASSALLYPKQGRTGELFF. CDR3 bases: TGTGCTAGCAGCGCCCTTCTCTACCCAAAACAGGGAAGAACCGGGGAGCTGTTTTTT.

This clonotype occurred a few times. The genes are TRBV11-2 and TRBJ2-3, with a weak D call TRBD1 (6 bases). The germline gives CDR1 SGHAT, CDR2 FQNNGV. The CDR3 has 17 amino acids. Trimming shortened V by 2 bases and J by 2 bases, and 17 bases separated the two germline ends. Here the CDR3 DNA reads TGTGCCAGCAGCTTACTCCCAGGGACAACAGCCACAGATACGCAGTATTTT. Its protein product is CASSLLPGTTATDTQYF. Drawing the rest from reference TRBV11-2 and TRBJ2-3, the complete variable domain is EAGVAQSPRYKIIEKRQSVAFWCNPISGHATLYWYQQILGQGPKLLIQFQNNGVVDDSQLPKDRFSAERLKGVDSTLKIQPAKLEDSAVYLCASSLLPGTTATDTQYFGPGTRLTVL.

This clonotype showed up just a few times. The rearrangement joins TRBV12-3 or TRBV12-4 to TRBJ2-3, with D perhaps TRBD1 or TRBD2 (5 bases each). CDR3 length: 11 amino acids. The V end lost 8 bases, the J end lost 10 bases, and 13 bases lay between the germline ends. The CDR3 region is CASLTRGSQYF. CDR3 DNA sequence: TGTGCCAGCCTTACGAGGGGATCGCAGTATTTT.

The table lists this clonotype with a few counts. The chain carries TRBV28 and TRBJ2-5; D perhaps matches TRBD2 (6 bases). V was clipped by 5 bases and J by 1 base, with 8 bases between them. The CDR3 runs to 13 residues. Germline values: CDR1 MDHEN, CDR2 SYDVKM. The CDR3 bases are TGTGCCAGCAGTCGGGGGATCCAAGAGACCCAGTACTTC. This translates into CASSRGIQETQYF.

The rearrangement joins TRBV2 to TRBJ1-5; a possible D gene is TRBD1 (6 bases). V was trimmed by 4 bases and J by 6 bases, leaving 13 bases between them. Germline V gives CDR1 SNHLY, CDR2 FYNNEI. This CDR3 comprises 14 residues. CDR3 in DNA: TGTGCCAGCAGTGGGCAGGGGCTCCCTCAGCCCCAGCATTTT. Its translation is CASSGQGLPQPQHF.

A few counts support this clonotype. J is TRBJ2-7 and V is TRBV20-1, with 9 bases identical to TRBD1. The CDR3 spans 11 residues. V was clipped by 0 bases and J by 13 bases; unmatched bases: 4. CDR1 is DFQATT, CDR2 SNEGSKA, per germline (reference sequence). The DNA of the CDR3 is TGCAGTGCTAGAGAGGGGACAGGGAACTACTTC. It yields the protein CSAREGTGNYF.

V usage is TRBV6-5 and J usage is TRBJ2-7, with a tentative D call TRBD1 (6 bases). Trimming took off 0 bases at V and 0 bases at J, with 15 bases between the two ends. The CDR3 runs to 17 residues. Germline V gene sequence: CDR1 MNHEY, CDR2 SVGAGI. The CDR3 protein is CASSYSGVRGSSYEQYF. Here the CDR3 DNA reads TGTGCCAGCAGTTACTCGGGTGTTAGGGGGAGCTCCTACGAGCAGTACTTC.

The J gene is TRBJ1-1, the V gene TRBV10-3; D is ambiguous. In germline, CDR1 is ENHRY, CDR2 SYGVKD. This CDR3 spans 13 amino acids. V was pared by 3 bases and J by 1 base, with 6 bases between. The CDR3 bases are TGTGCCATCAGTGACTGGACGAACACTGAAGCTTTCTTT. This sequence encodes CAISDWTNTEAFF.

The V gene is TRBV5-6, the J gene TRBJ2-5; D may be TRBD2 (6 bases). Germline V gene sequence: CDR1 SGHDT, CDR2 YYEEEE. V was clipped by 4 bases and J by 5 bases, with 12 bases between them. The CDR3 contains 13 residues. CDR3 sequence: CASSRGFGETQYF. For the CDR3, the DNA is TGTGCCAGCAGCCGGGGGTTCGGGGAGACCCAGTACTTC.

For this clonotype: The junction departs from the called germline gene at one end, perhaps through a read error. J is TRBJ1-3 and V is TRBV12-3 or TRBV12-4, with D possibly matching TRBD1 (5 bases). The CDR3 has 15 residues. CDR3 loop: CASSLAQGPGKTIYF. CDR3 bases: TGTGCCAGCAGTTTAGCGCAGGGCCCTGGAAAAACCATATATTTT.

V and J are TRBV5-5 and TRBJ2-7; TRBD2 matches at 8 bases. The CDR3 runs 16 residues. With 0 bases clipped from V and 5 bases from J, the junction kept 10 bases outside the gene matches. CDR1 SGHKS and CDR2 YYEKEE come from the germline V gene (reference sequence). The CDR3 DNA reads TGTGCCAGCAGCTTGGGTGTAGCGGGGCCCCTCCACGAGCAGTACTTC. Translated: CASSLGVAGPLHEQYF.

This clonotype was picked up a small number of times. The chain joins TRBV20-1 to TRBJ2-5; no clear D gene. The CDR3 has 12 residues. Germline CDR1 is DFQATT and CDR2 is SNEGSKA (reference sequence). Trimming took 3 bases from V and 2 from J, leaving 7 bases between them. The CDR3 DNA is TGCAGTGCTAGCTTGAGACAAGAGACCCAGTACTTC. Translation: CSASLRQETQYF.

The chain links TRBV6-1 to TRBJ2-3; no firm D call. From germline, CDR1 is MNHNS and CDR2 SASEGT. The CDR3 length is 13 residues. The V and J ends lost 8 bases and 6 bases respectively, with 15 bases between them. CDR3: CASRPFGPDTQYF. The CDR3 nucleotides are TGTGCCAGCCGCCCTTTCGGGCCCGATACGCAGTATTTT.

The table lists this clonotype with many counts. The chain has TRBV7-8 and TRBJ2-5; D is perhaps TRBD2 (6 bases). With 5 bases removed from V and 5 bases from J, the gap between germline ends came to 12 bases. CDR1 SGHVS and CDR2 FQNEAQ come from the germline V gene. There are 13 residues in the CDR3. CDR3 in DNA: TGTGCCAGCAGCCGACTAGTCCTCGAGACCCAGTACTTC. Translated, it gives CASSRLVLETQYF.

The V and J genes are TRBV12-3 or TRBV12-4 and TRBJ2-5; possibly TRBD2 for D (5 bases). V was clipped by 3 bases and J by 1 base, with 9 bases between them. The CDR3 totals 14 residues. The CDR3 here is CASSLHSGQETQYF. DNA of the CDR3: TGTGCCAGCAGTTTGCACAGCGGCCAAGAGACCCAGTACTTC.

This clonotype was recorded at least ten times. This chain uses TRBV20-1 with TRBJ2-7; possibly TRBD2 for D (7 bases). Germline V gene sequence: CDR1 DFQATT, CDR2 SNEGSKA (reference sequence). This CDR3 spans 14 amino acids. V gave up 2 bases and J gave up 0 bases, with 11 bases separating them. The DNA of the CDR3 is TGCAGTGCTAGAAAGGGGGGGAGCTCCTACGAGCAGTACTTC. It specifies CSARKGGSSYEQYF.

The chain recombines TRBV29-1 with TRBJ1-2; D gene uncertain. V lost 4 bases, J lost 2 bases, and 5 bases lay in between. This CDR3 region has 11 residues. The V gene's germline CDR1 is SQVTM and CDR2 ANQGSEA. Here the CDR3 reads CSVGRNYGYTF. CDR3 DNA: TGCAGCGTTGGCCGCAACTATGGCTACACCTTC.

There are a few counts of this clonotype. The J gene is TRBJ2-1, the V gene TRBV10-3; 7 positions match TRBD1. Losses at the gene ends were 6 bases for V and 8 bases for J; bases not matched to a gene: 16. Germline CDR1 ENHRY, CDR2 SYGVKD. This CDR3 contains 16 residues. The CDR3 DNA follows: TGTGCCATCAGAGACTACGAGGGGGCTGGGAACGATGAGCAGTTCTTC. Protein product: CAIRDYEGAGNDEQFF.

At least ten counts were recorded for this clonotype. In nucleotides, the CDR3 is TGCAGCCACGGACAGCGTGACACTGAAGCTTTCTTT. Translating gives CSHGQRDTEAFF. V is TRBV20-1 and J is TRBJ1-1; tentative D call: TRBD1 (6 bases). The CDR3 is made up of 12 amino acids. The germline V gene encodes CDR1 DFQATT and CDR2 SNEGSKA (reference sequence).

This clonotype was recorded at least ten times. The rearrangement joins TRBV20-1 to TRBJ2-3; D uncertain. With 3 bases removed from V and 6 bases from J, the gap between germline ends came to 10 bases. The CDR3 runs to 12 residues. The germline gives CDR1 DFQATT, CDR2 SNEGSKA (reference sequence). In DNA form, the CDR3 reads TGCAGTGCTAGCCCGATCGGGGATACGCAGTATTTT. This codes for CSASPIGDTQYF.

In its sample, this clonotype was seen many times. The CDR3 nucleotides read TGCGCCAGCAGCCCCGGACAGGGGGCTACTAATGAAAAACTGTTTTTT. This sequence encodes CASSPGQGATNEKLFF. The chain couples TRBV5-1 to TRBJ1-4, with 11 bases lining up with TRBD1. V shed 4 bases and J 2 bases; nucleotides not matched to a gene: 4. The germline CDR1 and CDR2 sequences are SGHRS and YFSETQ. This CDR3 spans 16 amino acids.

The CDR3 reads CASRTRDRASWQYF. CDR3 DNA: TGTGCCAGCAGGACCCGGGACAGGGCATCTTGGCAGTACTTC. V usage is TRBV12-3 or TRBV12-4 and J usage is TRBJ2-7, with 9 nucleotides matching TRBD1. CDR3 length: 14 residues. V gave up 6 bases and J gave up 9 bases; unmatched junction bases: 12.

This clonotype has a count of ten or more. The chain joins TRBV29-1 to TRBJ2-5; D possibly corresponds to TRBD1 (5 bases). This CDR3 is 11 amino acids long. In germline, CDR1 is SQVTM, CDR2 ANQGSEA. The ends were cut back, 5 bases at V and 2 bases at J, with 6 bases in the middle. The CDR3 region has the DNA TGCAGCGTTAGACAGCAAGAGACCCAGTACTTC. The encoded protein is CSVRQQETQYF.

The sample holds many counts of this clonotype. This chain links TRBV27 with TRBJ1-2, with 8 bases aligning to TRBD1. Unmatched junction bases numbered 8, after V lost 3 bases and J lost 8 bases. Germline CDR1 and CDR2: MNHEY and SMNVEV (reference sequence). This CDR3 has 14 residues. The CDR3 is CASSFGQGRYGYTF. The CDR3 region has the DNA TGTGCCAGCAGTTTTGGACAGGGACGGTACGGCTACACCTTC.